This T cell receptor (beta chain) stems from a study of blood T cell repertoires in COVID-19. Across the study: The United States, Italy and Spain were the sources of the acute and convalescent COVID-19 samples.

Enrolled through a virtual design, the participants were between roughly 18 and 90 years of age and came from approximately 25 US areas. Clinical history as reported by participants underpinned cohort assignment. Here immunoSEQ multiplex PCR was the method, and the copy in TCRdb shows in-frame clones only, minus some. The profile shows approximately 220,000 clones, 85% of them singletons. Concerning this clone itself: The germline gene is not matched at one end of the junction; a read error may be the cause.

The CDR3 has 15 amino acids. From germline, CDR1 is SGHRS and CDR2 YFSETQ. J is TRBJ2-7 and V is TRBV5-1; 9 positions match TRBD1. The source material was PBMCs or T cells enriched from blood (not recorded which). This clonotype was obtained from a man in his forties who had recovered from COVID-19. CDR3 nucleotide sequence: TGCGCCAGCAGCGAATGGGGACAGGGTTCCTCCGAGCAGTACTTC. Residues: CASSEWGQGSSEQYF.